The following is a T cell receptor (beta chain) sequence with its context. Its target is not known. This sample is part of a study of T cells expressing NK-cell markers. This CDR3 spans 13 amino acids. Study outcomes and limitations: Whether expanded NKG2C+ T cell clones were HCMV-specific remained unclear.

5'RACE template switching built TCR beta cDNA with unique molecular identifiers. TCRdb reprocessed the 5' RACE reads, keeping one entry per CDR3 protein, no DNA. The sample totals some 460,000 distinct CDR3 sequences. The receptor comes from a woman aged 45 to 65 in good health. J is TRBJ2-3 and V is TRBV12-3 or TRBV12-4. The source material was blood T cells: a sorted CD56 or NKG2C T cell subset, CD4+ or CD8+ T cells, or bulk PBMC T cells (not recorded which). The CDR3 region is CASSGLGTDTQYF.